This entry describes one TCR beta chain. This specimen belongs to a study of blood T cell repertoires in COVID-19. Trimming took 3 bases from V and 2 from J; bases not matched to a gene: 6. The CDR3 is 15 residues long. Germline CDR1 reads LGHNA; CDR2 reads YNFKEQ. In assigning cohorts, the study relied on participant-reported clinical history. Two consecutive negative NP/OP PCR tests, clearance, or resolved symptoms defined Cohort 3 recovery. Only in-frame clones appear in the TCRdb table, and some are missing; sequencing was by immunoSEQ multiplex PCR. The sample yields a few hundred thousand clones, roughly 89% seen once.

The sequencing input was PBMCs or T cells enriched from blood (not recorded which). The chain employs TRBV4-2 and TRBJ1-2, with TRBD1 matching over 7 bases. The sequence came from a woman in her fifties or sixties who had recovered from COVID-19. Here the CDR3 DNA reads TGTGCCAGCAGCCAGGATAGGGGGCTCAACTATGGCTACACCTTC. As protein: CASSQDRGLNYGYTF.